This T cell receptor (beta chain) is from a study of OX40 agonist ivuxolimab in advanced cancers. Study details: Patients were dosed with the agonistic anti-OX40 (CD134) antibody ivuxolimab. The dose-escalation group included hepatocellular carcinoma, melanoma, renal cell carcinoma and head and neck cancer.

Profiled with immunoSEQ multiplex PCR; TCRdb holds only in-frame clones, not every one. The sample consists of roughly 61,000 clones, over 75% of them appearing once. Study-wide results and caveats: Specificity for antigen went undetermined in the expanded peripheral T cells. Partly responding patients at 0.1-3.0 mg/kg showed some of the smallest clonal expansion.

On this clone itself: The antigen is undetermined.

The CDR3 is 13 amino acids. Germline V lookup: CDR1 MNHNS, CDR2 SASEGT. V was shortened by 5 bases and J by 2 bases, with 10 bases between the two germline ends. This clonotype originated in an adult with an advanced solid tumor such as melanoma, head and neck, liver or kidney cancer. V gene TRBV6-1 combines with J gene TRBJ2-7, with D hard to call. Material: CD4+ or CD8+ T cells sorted from blood, obtained in a trial of the OX40 agonist ivuxolimab. The CDR3 DNA follows: TGTGCCAGCAGTTATACAGTGACCTACGAGCAGTACTTC. Protein: CASSYTVTYEQYF.